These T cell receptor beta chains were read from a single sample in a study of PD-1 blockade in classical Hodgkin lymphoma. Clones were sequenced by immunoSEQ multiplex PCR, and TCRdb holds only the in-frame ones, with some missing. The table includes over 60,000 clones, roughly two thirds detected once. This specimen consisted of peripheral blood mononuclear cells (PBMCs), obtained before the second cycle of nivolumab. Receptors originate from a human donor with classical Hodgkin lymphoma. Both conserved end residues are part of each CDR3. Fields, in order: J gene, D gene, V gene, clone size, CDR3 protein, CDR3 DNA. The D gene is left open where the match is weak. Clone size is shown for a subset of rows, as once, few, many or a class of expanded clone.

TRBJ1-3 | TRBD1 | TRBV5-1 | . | CASRMDRLSGNTIYF | TGCGCCAGCAGAATGGACAGGCTCTCTGGAAACACCATATATTTT
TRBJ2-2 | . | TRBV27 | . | CASSFETGELFF | TGTGCCAGCAGTTTCGAGACCGGGGAGCTGTTTTTT
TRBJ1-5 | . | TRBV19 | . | CASSIIRGRLVNQPQHF | TGTGCCAGTAGTATTATCCGGGGGCGGTTAGTAAATCAGCCCCAGCATTTT
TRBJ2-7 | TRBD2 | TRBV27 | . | CASRRDYAYEQYF | TGTGCCAGCAGGAGGGACTACGCCTACGAGCAGTACTTC
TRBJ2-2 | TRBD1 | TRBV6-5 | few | CASSRTGITGELFF | TGTGCCAGCAGTAGGACAGGGATCACCGGGGAGCTGTTTTTT
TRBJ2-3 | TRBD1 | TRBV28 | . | CASSPTGGNTDTQYF | TGTGCCAGCAGTCCCACAGGGGGCAACACAGATACGCAGTATTTT
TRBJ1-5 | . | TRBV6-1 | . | CASSTDRIVQPQHF | TGTGCCAGCAGTACAGACAGGATCGTACAGCCCCAGCATTTT
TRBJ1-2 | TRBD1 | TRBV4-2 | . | CASSHGTGEHYGYTF | TGTGCCAGCAGCCATGGGACAGGGGAACACTATGGCTACACCTTC
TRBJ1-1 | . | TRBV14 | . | CASSQGAEAFF | TGTGCCAGCAGCCAAGGGGCTGAAGCTTTCTTT
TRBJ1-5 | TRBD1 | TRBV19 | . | CASSNAGGAGNQPQHF | TGTGCCAGTAGTAACGCAGGGGGCGCGGGCAATCAGCCCCAGCATTTT
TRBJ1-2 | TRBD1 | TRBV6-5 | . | CASSASTGVDGYTF | TGTGCCAGCAGTGCATCGACAGGGGTGGATGGCTACACCTTC
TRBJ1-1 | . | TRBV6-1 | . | CASSDPGTSNTEAFF | TGTGCCAGCAGTGATCCCGGGACGTCGAACACTGAAGCTTTCTTT
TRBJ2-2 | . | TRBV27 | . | CASSAETTPTGELFF | TGTGCCAGCAGTGCGGAGACTACACCCACCGGGGAGCTGTTTTTT
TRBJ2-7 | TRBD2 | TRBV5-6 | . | CASNTPLRTSGKEEQYF | TGTGCCAGCAACACCCCCCTGCGGACTAGCGGAAAGGAAGAGCAGTACTTC
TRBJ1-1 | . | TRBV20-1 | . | CSAVSGAEAFF | TGCAGTGCCGTCTCAGGCGCTGAAGCTTTCTTT